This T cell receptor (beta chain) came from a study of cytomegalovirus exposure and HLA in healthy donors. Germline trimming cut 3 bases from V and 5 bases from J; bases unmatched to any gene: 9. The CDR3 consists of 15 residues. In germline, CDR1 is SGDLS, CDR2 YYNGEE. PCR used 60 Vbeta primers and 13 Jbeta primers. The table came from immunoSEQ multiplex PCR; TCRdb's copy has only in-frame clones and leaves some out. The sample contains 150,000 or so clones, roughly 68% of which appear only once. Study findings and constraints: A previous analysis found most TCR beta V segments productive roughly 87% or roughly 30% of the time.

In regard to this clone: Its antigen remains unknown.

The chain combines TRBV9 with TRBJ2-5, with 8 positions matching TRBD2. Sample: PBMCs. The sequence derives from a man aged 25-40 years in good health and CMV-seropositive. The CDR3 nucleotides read TGTGCCAGCAGCGGCCGGACTAGCATACGGGAGACCCAGTACTTC. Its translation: CASSGRTSIRETQYF. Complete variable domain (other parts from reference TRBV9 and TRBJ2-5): DSGVTQTPKHLITATGQRVTLRCSPRSGDLSVYWYQQSLDQGLQFLIQYYNGEERAKGNILERFSAQQFPDLHSELNLSSLELGDSALYFCASSGRTSIRETQYFGPGTRLLVL.